This paragraph covers one T cell receptor beta chain sequence. Its target is not known. These data are taken from a study of OX40 agonist ivuxolimab in advanced cancers. Data came from immunoSEQ multiplex PCR; TCRdb stores just in-frame clones and leaves some out. The sample lists about 45,000 clones; around 90% were seen once. General study findings and limits: At 0.1 to 3.0 mg/kg, clonal expansion of CD4+ and CD8+ blood T cells had occurred by week 6.

The sequence was obtained from an adult with an advanced solid tumor such as melanoma, head and neck, liver or kidney cancer. The sequencing used CD4+ or CD8+ T cells sorted from blood, collected in a trial of the OX40 agonist ivuxolimab.

CDR3 nucleotide sequence: TGCGCCAGCAGTGATGGGACAGGGGCTGGAGAGACCCAGTACTTC. Translation gives CASSDGTGAGETQYF. The chain combines TRBV10-2 with TRBJ2-5; 10 bases line up with TRBD1. Germline V CDR1 and CDR2: WSHSY, SAAADI. The trim removed 3 bases at V and 4 bases at J, leaving 5 bases unmatched. The CDR3 runs 15 residues.